Presented here are 29 T cell receptor beta chains from one specimen sequenced in a study of blood T cells in healthy people across ages. It was with a sample-barcoded 5' primer and a J-beta primer mix that a second PCR of roughly 7 to 12 cycles was run. TCRdb reprocessed the 5' RACE reads via MiXCR and lists one record per CDR3 protein. The repertoire has approximately 2,000,000 distinct CDR3 sequences, about two fifths of them found once; the top ten carry more than 20%. Sequenced sample: blood. All receptors come from a human donor in good health.

Only a few counts were recorded for this clonotype. The chain has TRBV7-8 and TRBJ1-2, with D perhaps matching TRBD1 (5 bases). V was trimmed by 1 base and J by 8 bases, leaving 14 bases between them. This CDR3 contains 14 residues. CDR1 is SGHVS and CDR2 is FQNEAQ in the germline V gene. This CDR3 is CASSLDTSGYGYTF. CDR3 bases: TGTGCCAGCAGCTTAGATACGTCAGGGTACGGCTACACCTTC.

This chain links TRBV6-5 with TRBJ1-5; D is ambiguous. CDR1 and CDR2 (germline): MNHEY, SVGAGI. V lost 8 bases, J lost 5 bases, and 13 bases lay in between. This CDR3 spans 13 amino acids. The DNA for the CDR3 is TGTGCCAGCGGCCGATCGCGGGATCAGCCCCAGCATTTT. This codes for CASGRSRDQPQHF.

The chain is built from TRBV4-3 and TRBJ2-3; no definite D call. CDR1 and CDR2 (germline): LGHNA, YSLEER. This CDR3 comprises 16 residues. Trimming took off 0 bases at V and 1 base at J, with 11 bases between the two ends. The CDR3 bases are TGCGCCAGCAGCCAAGAACCTCACCTGGGCACAGATACGCAGTATTTT. As protein: CASSQEPHLGTDTQYF.

The V and J genes are TRBV20-1 and TRBJ1-2; 9 nucleotides match TRBD1. This CDR3 region has 13 residues. Germline values: CDR1 DFQATT, CDR2 SNEGSKA (reference sequence). Trimming took 0 bases from V and 12 from J; bases not matched to a gene: 8. In nucleotides, the CDR3 is TGCAGTGCTAGAGATGGGGGACAGGGAGGGAACACCTTC. Translation: CSARDGGQGGNTF.

This clonotype was detected a few times. CDR3 DNA: TGTGCCAGCAGTTTCAGGGGGCTGAACGAGCAGTACTTC. It encodes CASSFRGLNEQYF. V and J are TRBV12-3 or TRBV12-4 and TRBJ2-7, with TRBD1 matching 8 bases. With V trimmed by 3 bases and J by 5 bases, 3 bases remained unmatched. The CDR3 runs to 13 residues.

The genes are TRBV7-6 and TRBJ2-1; 12 bases align to TRBD2. After removal of 4 bases from V and 7 bases from J, the junction contained 14 bases not matched to a gene. The germline V gene has CDR1 SGHVS and CDR2 FNYEAQ. The CDR3 is 18 amino acids. The CDR3 DNA is TGTGCCAGCAGCTCTAGCGGGGGGGCCGGGGGATTGGTTAATGAGCAGTTCTTC. Translated, it gives CASSSSGGAGGLVNEQFF.

V and J are TRBV10-3 and TRBJ1-2; D unresolved. Trimming stripped 0 bases from V and 4 bases from J, with 9 bases between. CDR1 ENHRY and CDR2 SYGVKD come from the germline V gene. The CDR3 has 14 residues. In nucleotides, the CDR3 is TGTGCCATCAGTGAGTCCTTAGGATCCTATGGCTACACCTTC. Protein: CAISESLGSYGYTF.

The gene calls are TRBV20-1 and TRBJ2-7; TRBD2 agrees at 7 bases. V shed 4 bases and J 2 bases; nucleotides not matched to a gene: 14. The CDR3 extends over 16 amino acids. Germline V gene lookup returns CDR1 DFQATT and CDR2 SNEGSKA (reference sequence). The CDR3 region has the DNA TGCAGTGCTAACAGCAAACAGCGGGGTGAAACCTACGAGCAGTACTTC. Translating gives CSANSKQRGETYEQYF.

The rearrangement uses TRBV7-9 and TRBJ2-7; 7 nucleotides match TRBD1. Germline V lookup: CDR1 SEHNR, CDR2 FQNEAQ (reference sequence). The CDR3 runs to 13 residues. Trimming at V came to 5 bases and at J to 9 bases, leaving 10 bases not matched to a gene. The CDR3 loop is CASSPTGQVGQYF. The DNA for the CDR3 is TGTGCCAGCAGCCCCACAGGACAGGTAGGGCAGTACTTC.

The chain carries TRBV7-6 and TRBJ2-5; no clear D. Germline assignment: CDR1 SGHVS and CDR2 FNYEAQ. Trimming shortened V by 3 bases and J by 1 base, and 12 bases separated the two germline ends. CDR3 length equals 15 residues. CDR3 bases: TGTGCCAGCAGCTTGTTCTCTCCCCCCCAAGAGACCCAGTACTTC. It codes for CASSLFSPPQETQYF.

This rearrangement joins TRBV5-1 to TRBJ2-3; maybe TRBD2 (5 bases). Germline V CDR1 and CDR2: SGHRS, YFSETQ. V was trimmed by 4 bases and J by 6 bases, leaving 18 bases between them. CDR3 length equals 15 residues. This CDR3 is CASSLRTSTSDTQYF. The CDR3 region has the DNA TGCGCCAGCAGCCTAAGGACTTCAACTAGTGATACGCAGTATTTT.

The chain uses TRBV29-1 and TRBJ1-2; perhaps TRBD1 as D (6 bases). CDR3 length: 13 residues. The germline CDR1 and CDR2 sequences are SQVTM and ANQGSEA. Trimming pared 4 bases from V and 2 bases from J, leaving 11 bases between. In DNA form, the CDR3 reads TGCAGCGTTGTGGAAGGGGGGAACTATGGCTACACCTTC. It encodes CSVVEGGNYGYTF.

This clonotype was seen ten or more times. The chain carries TRBV6-4 and TRBJ2-1; D is ambiguous. Trimming cost V 6 bases and J 2 bases, with 8 bases left between them. Germline V lookup: CDR1 MRHNA, CDR2 SNTAGT. There are 13 residues in the CDR3. CDR3: CASSANPYNEQFF. DNA of the CDR3: TGTGCCAGCAGCGCGAACCCCTACAATGAGCAGTTCTTC.

V gene TRBV3-1 combines with J gene TRBJ2-1, with a weak D call TRBD1 (5 bases). V lost 6 bases and J 2 bases, leaving 14 bases between the germline ends. There are 15 residues in the CDR3. Germline-derived CDR1 and CDR2 are LGHDT and YNNKEL (reference sequence). The CDR3 sequence is CASSHDSLPYNEQFF. CDR3 in DNA: TGTGCCAGCAGTCACGACAGCCTTCCCTACAATGAGCAGTTCTTC.

This sequence joins TRBV7-2 and TRBJ1-4, with D uncertain. With 5 bases removed from V and 8 bases from J, the gap between germline ends came to 6 bases. Germline V gives CDR1 SGHTA, CDR2 FQGNSA. This CDR3 is built from 11 residues. The CDR3 nucleotides read TGTGCCAGCAGCGACTCGGAAAAACTGTTTTTT. Its translation is CASSDSEKLFF.

This chain joins TRBV24-1 and TRBJ1-2, with D possibly TRBD1 on 5 matching bases. This CDR3 is 12 amino acids long. CDR1 and CDR2 from the germline V gene are KGHDR and SFDVKD. V lost 10 bases to trimming and J lost 5 bases, with 13 bases between them. Here the CDR3 DNA reads TGTGCCACAGGGGAAGCAGGGTATGGCTACACCTTC. It encodes CATGEAGYGYTF.

This clonotype was seen only a few times. The CDR3 spells CASSQQGTGDYRQYF. The CDR3 DNA sequence: TGTGCCAGCAGCCAACAAGGGACAGGGGATTATCGGCAGTACTTC. The chain joins TRBV4-2 to TRBJ2-5; 10 nucleotides align to TRBD1. Germline loops: CDR1 LGHNA, CDR2 YNFKEQ. The CDR3 spans 15 residues. Germline trimming cut 2 bases from V and 11 bases from J; bases unmatched to any gene: 11.

This clonotype was counted many times. V usage is TRBV12-3 or TRBV12-4 and J usage is TRBJ1-5; 11 nucleotides align to TRBD1. Germline trimming cut 5 bases from V and 6 bases from J; bases unmatched to any gene: 3. The CDR3 runs 14 residues. The chain's CDR3 is CASSRTGGGQPQHF. The CDR3 DNA follows: TGTGCCAGCAGTCGGACAGGGGGCGGTCAGCCCCAGCATTTT.

The CDR3 region has the DNA TGTGCCAGCAGCTTGGGGACTAGCGATATAGATACGCAGTATTTT. Its protein is CASSLGTSDIDTQYF. The rearrangement joins TRBV5-6 to TRBJ2-3; 9 bases map to TRBD2. This CDR3 has 15 amino acids. V lost 0 bases and J lost 5; bases outside the gene matches: 4. Germline V gene sequence: CDR1 SGHDT, CDR2 YYEEEE.

The CDR3 spells CSARETGIRETQYF. CDR3 in DNA: TGCAGTGCTAGAGAAACAGGGATAAGAGAGACCCAGTACTTC. This rearrangement joins TRBV20-1 to TRBJ2-5; a possible D gene is TRBD1 (6 bases). Germline loops: CDR1 DFQATT, CDR2 SNEGSKA (reference sequence). The CDR3 runs to 14 residues. V lost 0 bases, J lost 4 bases, and 12 bases lay in between.

V and J are TRBV9 and TRBJ1-5; a weak D match, TRBD1 (5 bases). Trimming removed 4 bases from V and 2 bases from J, with 19 bases in between. Germline V gives CDR1 SGDLS, CDR2 YYNGEE. The CDR3 runs 17 residues. The CDR3 here is CASSPTPGGEGNQPQHF. For the CDR3, the DNA is TGTGCCAGCAGCCCCACACCGGGAGGGGAAGGCAATCAGCCCCAGCATTTT.

This clonotype appeared a few times. This rearrangement joins TRBV28 to TRBJ1-2, with a possible D match to TRBD1 (5 bases). Germline V gene lookup returns CDR1 MDHEN and CDR2 SYDVKM. This CDR3 has 13 amino acids. The V end lost 4 bases, the J end lost 4 bases, and 10 bases lay between the germline ends. CDR3 in DNA: TGTGCCAGCAGTTCCGTGGGACTCTATGGCTACACCTTC. Translated, it gives CASSSVGLYGYTF.

This clonotype appeared a few times. The chain couples TRBV6-5 to TRBJ2-1; the D gene is possibly TRBD2 (6 bases). Trimming shortened V by 6 bases and J by 2 bases, and 14 bases separated the two germline ends. CDR3 length: 15 amino acids. Germline loops: CDR1 MNHEY, CDR2 SVGAGI. In DNA form, the CDR3 reads TGTGCCAGCAGCTACGCGGGAAACCCCTACAATGAGCAGTTCTTC. Its translation is CASSYAGNPYNEQFF.

This clonotype was seen only a few times. The chain recombines TRBV20-1 with TRBJ2-1, with 12 bases lining up with TRBD1. J was trimmed by 8 bases and V by 3 bases; bases with no gene match: 5. This CDR3 is built from 14 residues. CDR1 is DFQATT and CDR2 is SNEGSKA in the germline V gene (reference sequence). CDR3 sequence (DNA): TGCAGTGCTAGGGGGACAGGGGGCGGCGATGAGCAGTTCTTC. This sequence encodes CSARGTGGGDEQFF.

The CDR3 DNA reads as TGTGCCAGCAGCTTAGTCTCACAGGGGGGTACCGGGGAGCTGTTTTTT. Amino acid sequence: CASSLVSQGGTGELFF. The chain recombines TRBV7-2 with TRBJ2-2; 8 bases align to TRBD1. Germline CDR1 is SGHTA and CDR2 is FQGNSA. The ends lost 1 base at V and 5 bases at J; junction bases unmatched: 6. CDR3 length: 16 residues.

The chain uses TRBV30 and TRBJ2-4; 8 bases are a match to TRBD1. Germline trimming cut 1 base from V and 13 bases from J; bases unmatched to any gene: 9. The CDR3 has 13 amino acids. Germline V gene sequence: CDR1 GTSNPN, CDR2 SVGIG (reference sequence). This CDR3 reads CAWSAQGVGEQYF. The CDR3 DNA reads TGTGCCTGGAGTGCACAGGGGGTCGGGGAGCAGTACTTC.

The V call is TRBV4-3, the J call TRBJ2-4; weak D call: TRBD2 (5 bases). The assigned J gene may be wrong: the sequence end matches TRBJ2-5 better. In germline, CDR1 is LGHNA, CDR2 YSLEER. The CDR3 loop spans 16 amino acids. CDR3 nucleotides: TGCGCCAGCAGCCAAGAAGGCCCGGGGAGCGGTGAGACCCAGTACTTC. Its protein product is CASSQEGPGSGETQYF.

V is TRBV3-1 and J is TRBJ2-7; D gene ambiguous. CDR1 LGHDT and CDR2 YNNKEL come from the germline V gene (reference sequence). V was pared by 0 bases and J by 9 bases, with 12 bases between. The CDR3 length is 13 residues. CDR3 loop: CASSQDYRVSQYF. Here the CDR3 DNA reads TGTGCCAGCAGCCAAGATTATAGGGTCTCGCAGTACTTC.

This clonotype has just a few counts. The J gene is TRBJ2-1, the V gene TRBV5-6; 10 nucleotides line up with TRBD2. The V gene end was trimmed by 2 bases and the J gene end by 3 bases; junction bases not matched to a gene: 14. The CDR3 contains 19 residues. Germline CDR1 reads SGHDT; CDR2 reads YYEEEE. CDR3 bases: TGTGCCAGCAGCTTCTCACCCCTCTCCCTAGCGGGGGACTACAATGAGCAGTTCTTC. Protein product: CASSFSPLSLAGDYNEQFF. Using reference TRBV5-6 and TRBJ2-1 for the parts outside the CDR3, the full variable domain is DAGVTQSPTHLIKTRGQQVTLRCSPKSGHDTVSWYQQALGQGPQFIFQYYEEEERQRGNFPDRFSGHQFPNYSSELNVNALLLGDSALYLCASSFSPLSLAGDYNEQFFGPGTRLTVL.